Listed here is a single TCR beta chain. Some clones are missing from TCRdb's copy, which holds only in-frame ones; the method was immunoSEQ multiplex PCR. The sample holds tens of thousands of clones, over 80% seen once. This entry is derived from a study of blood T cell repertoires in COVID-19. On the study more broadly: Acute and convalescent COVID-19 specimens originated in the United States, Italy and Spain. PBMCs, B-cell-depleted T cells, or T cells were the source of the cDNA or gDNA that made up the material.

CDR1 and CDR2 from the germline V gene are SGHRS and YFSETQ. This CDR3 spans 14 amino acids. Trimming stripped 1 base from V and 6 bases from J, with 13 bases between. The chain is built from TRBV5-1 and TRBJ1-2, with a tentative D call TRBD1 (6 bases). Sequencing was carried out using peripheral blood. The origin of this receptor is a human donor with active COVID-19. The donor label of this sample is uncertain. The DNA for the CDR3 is TGCGCCAGCAGCTTGTTACAGGGCTTTCATGGCTACACCTTC. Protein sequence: CASSLLQGFHGYTF.